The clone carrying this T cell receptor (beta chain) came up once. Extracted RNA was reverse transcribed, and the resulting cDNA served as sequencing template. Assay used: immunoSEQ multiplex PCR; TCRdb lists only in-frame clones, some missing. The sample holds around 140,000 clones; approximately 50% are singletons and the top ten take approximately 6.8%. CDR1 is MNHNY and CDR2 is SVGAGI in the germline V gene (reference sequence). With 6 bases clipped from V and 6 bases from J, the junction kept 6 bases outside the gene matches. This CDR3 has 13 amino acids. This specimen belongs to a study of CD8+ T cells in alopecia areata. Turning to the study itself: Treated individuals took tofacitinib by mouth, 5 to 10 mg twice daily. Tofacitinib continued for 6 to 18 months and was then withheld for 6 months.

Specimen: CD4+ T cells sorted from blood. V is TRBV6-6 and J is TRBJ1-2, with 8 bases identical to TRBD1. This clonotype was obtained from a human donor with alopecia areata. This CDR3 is CASRDGQGHGYTF. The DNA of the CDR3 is TGTGCCAGCAGGGACGGACAGGGCCATGGCTACACCTTC.